This is a list of T cell receptor beta chains from one sample in a study of a mutant IDH1 vaccine in newly diagnosed glioma. The antigens for these receptors are not known. The data were produced by immunoSEQ multiplex PCR, yet TCRdb's version contains in-frame clones alone and is incomplete. The sample yields 45,000 to 65,000 clones, about 91% seen once. This specimen consisted of PBMCs, obtained from a glioma patient whose treatment included an IDH1 peptide vaccine. Receptor source: a man aged 50-60 years with glioma. Each CDR3 is given with its conserved first and last residue. A D gene is named only where the DNA matches it firmly. Size is omitted from some rows. Given values are once, few, many or a class for expanded clones.

CASSYPGQGSDTQYF,TGTGCCAGCAGTTACCCGGGACAGGGGTCAGATACGCAGTATTTT,TRBV11-2,TRBJ2-3,.,TRBD1
CASSRPQATIPIYF,TGCGCCAGCAGCCGTCCACAGGCCACTATCCCCATATATTTT,TRBV4-1,TRBJ1-3,.,.
CAISASGSSGANVLTF,TGTGCCATCAGTGCTAGCGGGAGCTCTGGGGCCAACGTCCTGACTTTC,TRBV10-3,TRBJ2-6,medium-sized,TRBD2
CASSLGDRAGRSYEQYF,TGTGCCAGCAGCTTGGGGGACAGGGCCGGTCGGTCCTACGAGCAGTACTTC,TRBV5-4,TRBJ2-7,.,TRBD1
CASSSGQGNSPLHF,TGTGCCAGCAGCTCGGGACAGGGGAATTCACCCCTCCACTTT,TRBV11-3,TRBJ1-6,.,TRBD1
CASSEPQNTGELFF,TGTGCCAGCAGCGAACCACAGAACACCGGGGAGCTGTTTTTT,TRBV9,TRBJ2-2,.,.
CASSGNLGGNTGELFF,TGCGCCAGCAGCGGAAACTTGGGCGGGAACACCGGGGAGCTGTTTTTT,TRBV5-1,TRBJ2-2,.,.
CASQTLLLGPQHF,TGTGCCAGCCAGACACTACTCCTGGGGCCCCAGCATTTT,TRBV2,TRBJ1-5,.,.
CASSLAGSYEQYF,TGCGCCAGCAGCTTGGCCGGGAGTTACGAGCAGTACTTC,TRBV5-1,TRBJ2-7,.,.
CASSQELGGRAFF,TGCGCCAGCAGCCAAGAATTAGGGGGGAGGGCTTTCTTT,TRBV4-3,TRBJ1-1,.,.
CASSPGSPETQYF,TGTGCCAGCAGCCCGGGCTCCCCGGAGACCCAGTACTTC,TRBV7-9,TRBJ2-5,.,.
CAISDVDTQYF,TGTGCCATCAGTGATGTAGATACGCAGTATTTT,TRBV10-3,TRBJ2-3,.,.
CASSLGTTDTQYF,TGTGCCAGCAGCCTAGGGACCACAGATACGCAGTATTTT,TRBV7-9,TRBJ2-3,.,.
CASSLFNRDSYEQYF,TGTGCCAGCAGCCTCTTCAACAGGGACTCCTACGAGCAGTACTTC,TRBV5-6,TRBJ2-7,.,.
CASSLVLQGTGYTF,TGTGCCAGCAGCTTAGTTCTCCAGGGGACAGGCTACACCTTC,TRBV7-2,TRBJ1-2,few,.
CASSMGLAGGLFDTGELFF,TGTGCCAGCAGCATGGGACTAGCGGGGGGTCTTTTTGACACCGGGGAGCTGTTTTTT,TRBV7-2,TRBJ2-2,.,TRBD2
CASSEREAYNEQFF,TGCGCCAGCAGTGAGCGGGAGGCCTACAATGAGCAGTTCTTC,TRBV10-1,TRBJ2-1,once,TRBD2
CASSLTGQSGYTF,TGTGCCAGCAGCTTAACCGGACAGAGTGGCTACACCTTC,TRBV7-3,TRBJ1-2,.,.
CATSKDSYSPLHF,TGTGCCACCAGCAAGGACTCTTATTCACCCCTCCACTTT,TRBV15,TRBJ1-6,few,.
CASSLLLSISGEQFF,TGTGCCAGCAGCTTGTTATTGTCTATAAGTGGTGAGCAGTTCTTC,TRBV5-5,TRBJ2-1,once,.
CASSPQGSPNEKLFF,TGTGCCAGCTCGCCCCAGGGTAGTCCTAATGAAAAACTGTTTTTT,TRBV18,TRBJ1-4,.,.
CATRRDGNTEAFF,TGTGCCACCCGTCGGGACGGGAACACTGAAGCTTTCTTT,TRBV19,TRBJ1-1,few,.
CASSHTGAGRSVANYGYTF,TGTGCCAGCAGCCACACAGGGGCTGGTAGGTCCGTGGCTAACTATGGCTACACCTTC,TRBV14,TRBJ1-2,.,TRBD1
CASSLGTGGTDTQYF,TGCGCCAGCAGCTTGGGGACAGGGGGAACAGATACGCAGTATTTT,TRBV5-1,TRBJ2-3,.,TRBD1
CASTRTGGSPLHF,TGTGCCAGCACGCGAACAGGCGGGTCTCCCCTCCACTTT,TRBV9,TRBJ1-6,.,.
CASSDSGGSSYNEQFF,TGCGCCAGCAGCGATAGCGGGGGGAGCTCCTACAATGAGCAGTTCTTC,TRBV4-1,TRBJ2-1,.,TRBD2
CASSRGQGGETQYF,TGTGCCAGCAGCCGCGGACAGGGGGGAGAGACCCAGTACTTC,TRBV7-9,TRBJ2-5,.,TRBD1
CASHRDLGQGAGEQYF,TGTGCCAGTCACCGGGACCTCGGACAGGGGGCCGGGGAGCAGTACTTC,TRBV18,TRBJ2-7,.,TRBD1
CASSPQSVYEQYF,TGTGCCAGCAGCCCCCAAAGCGTATACGAGCAGTACTTC,TRBV11-2,TRBJ2-7,.,.
CASSHRRYEQYF,TGCGCCAGCAGTCACAGACGGTACGAGCAGTACTTC,TRBV23-1,TRBJ2-7,.,.
CASSPRQGAYEQYF,TGCGCCAGCAGCCCCAGACAGGGGGCCTACGAGCAGTACTTC,TRBV5-1,TRBJ2-7,.,TRBD1
CASSHYTATGELFF,TGCGCCAGCAGCCACTACACCGCCACCGGGGAGCTGTTTTTT,TRBV4-3,TRBJ2-2,once,.
CASSLAGVETQYF,TGCGCCAGCAGCTTGGCTGGGGTAGAGACCCAGTACTTC,TRBV5-1,TRBJ2-5,.,.
CASSESTGGNTQYF,TGCGCCAGCAGTGAGTCGACGGGGGGAAATACGCAGTATTTT,TRBV10-1,TRBJ2-3,.,TRBD2
CASSPGQSSGNTIYF,TGTGCCAGCAGCCCGGGACAGAGCTCTGGAAACACCATATATTTT,TRBV11-3,TRBJ1-3,.,TRBD1
CASSTGGISYEQYF,TGTGCCAGCAGCACGGGAGGGATCTCCTACGAGCAGTACTTC,TRBV28,TRBJ2-7,.,TRBD2
CASSLDGRGSDTQYF,TGTGCCAGCAGCTTGGACGGCAGGGGATCAGATACGCAGTATTTT,TRBV5-4,TRBJ2-3,.,.
CATSTRHQPQHF,TGTGCCACCAGCACGAGACATCAGCCCCAGCATTTT,TRBV15,TRBJ1-5,.,.
CASSYSPITDTQYF,TGTGCCAGCAGTTACTCGCCGATCACAGATACGCAGTATTTT,TRBV6-5,TRBJ2-3,.,.
CASSLEPGQGYEQYF,TGTGCCAGCAGCTTGGAGCCGGGACAGGGCTACGAGCAGTACTTC,TRBV11-2,TRBJ2-7,.,TRBD1
CASSASYRGTEQYF,TGTGCCAGCAGCGCCAGCTACAGGGGTACCGAGCAGTACTTC,TRBV9,TRBJ2-7,few,TRBD1
CSVVRTGVRTEAFF,TGCAGCGTTGTCCGGACAGGGGTGCGCACTGAAGCTTTCTTT,TRBV29-1,TRBJ1-1,.,TRBD1
CASSPPRLAIQETQYF,TGCGCCAGCTCCCCACCGAGACTAGCGATCCAAGAGACCCAGTACTTC,TRBV5-1,TRBJ2-5,.,TRBD2
CASSPWTETGELFF,TGCGCCAGCAGCCCCTGGACAGAAACCGGGGAGCTGTTTTTT,TRBV5-1,TRBJ2-2,.,.
CASSPWRTEAFF,TGTGCCAGCAGTCCCTGGAGAACTGAAGCTTTCTTT,TRBV28,TRBJ1-1,.,.
CASRRGDRVDTQYF,TGCGCCTCCCGGAGGGGGGATCGGGTAGATACGCAGTATTTT,TRBV5-1,TRBJ2-3,.,.
CASSFGQGATGYTF,TGTGCCAGCAGCTTTGGGCAGGGGGCGACCGGCTACACCTTC,TRBV5-6,TRBJ1-2,.,TRBD1
CASTILGAKWNGELFF,TGTGCCAGCACCATTCTGGGGGCCAAATGGAACGGGGAGCTGTTTTTT,TRBV7-9,TRBJ2-2,.,.
CASGTQSYTEAFF,TGTGCCAGTGGGACCCAGTCCTACACTGAAGCTTTCTTT,TRBV7-8,TRBJ1-1,.,.
CASMVSETQYF,TGTGCCAGCATGGTCTCAGAGACCCAGTACTTC,TRBV2,TRBJ2-5,.,.
CAWSVRTGLSGANVLTF,TGTGCCTGGAGTGTACGGACAGGTCTCTCTGGGGCCAACGTCCTGACTTTC,TRBV30,TRBJ2-6,.,TRBD1
CASSITPGQGQETQYF,TGTGCCAGCAGCATTACACCGGGACAGGGTCAAGAGACCCAGTACTTC,TRBV9,TRBJ2-5,.,TRBD1
CASSTGQGMGYEQYF,TGTGCCAGCAGCACGGGACAGGGGATGGGTTACGAGCAGTACTTC,TRBV9,TRBJ2-7,.,TRBD1
CASSLGARPMNTEAFF,TGTGCCAGCAGCTTGGGAGCTCGACCCATGAACACTGAAGCTTTCTTT,TRBV5-4,TRBJ1-1,.,.
CASSPGGNYGYTF,TGTGCCAGCTCACCAGGAGGGAACTATGGCTACACCTTC,TRBV18,TRBJ1-2,.,.
CASSLAGTYEQYF,TGTGCCAGCAGCTTGGCAGGCACCTACGAGCAGTACTTC,TRBV7-9,TRBJ2-7,.,.
CASSLEETQYF,TGCGCCAGCAGCTTGGAAGAGACCCAGTACTTC,TRBV5-1,TRBJ2-5,.,.
CASSMMGARAQETQYF,TGTGCCAGTAGTATGATGGGAGCTCGAGCCCAAGAGACCCAGTACTTC,TRBV19,TRBJ2-5,.,.
CASSPGSDQPQHF,TGTGCCAGCTCACCAGGAAGTGATCAGCCCCAGCATTTT,TRBV18,TRBJ1-5,.,.